The T cell receptor beta chain under discussion was sequenced for a study of molecular identifiers for immune sequencing clone quantification. Study as a whole: Split five ways in replicates, RNA from approximately 20,000 or 100,000 naive CD8 cells had four portions sequenced.

This CDR3 region has 15 residues. V was cut by 0 bases and J by 3 bases, with 11 bases left in between. The germline gives CDR1 MGHRA, CDR2 YSYEKL. General study findings and limits: Spiked Jurkat TCR RNA originating from one cell could reportedly be identified amid more than 950,000 naive cells. Clones carrying above 20 RNA copies accounted for over 99% of effector molecules, under 1% in naive cells.

TCRdb itself ran the PCR reads through MiXCR, one entry per CDR3 protein. The sample shows about 97,000 distinct CDR3 sequences, roughly 24% of them seen only once. The authors gated naive CD8 T cells as CD8+CD4-CCR7+CD45RA+ for sorting. In regard to this clonotype: The antigen remains unidentified.

The source material was naive CD8+ T cells from blood, with Jurkat cell RNA spiked in. Subset given: FACS-sorted CD8+CD4-CCR7+CD45RA+ naive T cells. The chain joins TRBV4-1 to TRBJ2-5; the D gene is possibly TRBD2 (5 bases). This TCR was recovered from a human donor in good health. Some libraries in this study had Jurkat cell RNA spiked in. CDR3 nucleotide sequence: TGCGCCAGCAGCCAAGAATCTAGCCTAGAAGAGACCCAGTACTTC. Protein product: CASSQESSLEETQYF.